This T cell receptor (beta chain) was sequenced during a study of cytomegalovirus exposure and HLA in healthy donors. General study findings and limits: It emerged from a later analysis that several of the most significant clusters appeared to be linked to common viral pathogens. Only CMV serostatus was available as immune exposure information.

This clone came up once. No antigen is known for it. The PCR ran on 60 Vbeta and 13 Jbeta primers. The protocol was immunoSEQ multiplex PCR, while the TCRdb copy is restricted to in-frame clones and leaves out a portion. Of some 150,000 clones in the sample, roughly 76% were seen once. The CDR3 loop spans 17 amino acids. Germline V lookup: CDR1 MDHEN, CDR2 SYDVKM. The V end lost 6 bases, the J end lost 5 bases, and 23 bases lay between the germline ends. Sample: PBMCs. The V and J genes are TRBV28 and TRBJ1-5; perhaps TRBD1 as D (6 bases). The TCR sequence derives from a woman aged 25 to 45 in good health and CMV-seronegative. CDR3 sequence: CASRSDRDISPHQPQHF. CDR3 sequence (DNA): TGTGCCAGCAGATCCGACCGGGACATTAGTCCCCATCAGCCCCAGCATTTT.